The 11 T cell receptor beta chains presented below share a single source sample, sequenced in a study of blood T cell repertoires in COVID-19. Profiling relied on immunoSEQ multiplex PCR, and the TCRdb table lists in-frame clones only, not all of them. The sample gives a few hundred thousand clones, roughly 86% of which show up once; about 8.6% is in the top ten. Sequenced sample: peripheral blood. These receptors all stem from a man younger than 35 with active or convalescent COVID-19.

This clone was counted many times. The rearrangement links TRBV6-4 to TRBJ2-2, with a weak D call TRBD1 (6 bases). Trimming removed 2 bases from V and 1 base from J, with 8 bases in between. Germline V lookup: CDR1 MRHNA, CDR2 SNTAGT. This CDR3 has 15 residues. The CDR3 DNA sequence: TGTGCCAGCAGTGACCCGGGACAGAACACCGGGGAGCTGTTTTTT. This codes for CASSDPGQNTGELFF.

The chain uses TRBV5-1 and TRBJ1-1, with 8 bases fitting TRBD1. CDR1 and CDR2 (germline): SGHRS, YFSETQ. This CDR3 is built from 14 residues. The J segment lost 4 bases and the V segment lost 0 bases, leaving 2 bases of the junction unmatched. The CDR3 region is CASSLGTGFTEAFF. The CDR3, as DNA: TGCGCCAGCAGCTTGGGGACAGGGTTCACTGAAGCTTTCTTT.

The chain is built from TRBV2 and TRBJ2-5; a possible D gene is TRBD2 (6 bases). Germline CDR1 SNHLY, CDR2 FYNNEI. The CDR3 covers 15 residues. The V and J ends lost 8 bases and 3 bases respectively, with 19 bases between them. DNA for the CDR3: TGTGCCAGCGGTTGGGCCGGCGGGGTAGAAGAGACCCAGTACTTC. Its protein is CASGWAGGVEETQYF.

V usage is TRBV5-1 and J usage is TRBJ1-3; D remains unclear. Trimming removed 4 bases at V and 2 bases at J, with 16 bases between. Germline CDR1 is SGHRS and CDR2 is YFSETQ. The CDR3 is 16 residues long. The CDR3 sequence is CASSPFSVNTGNTIYF. DNA of the CDR3: TGCGCCAGCAGCCCCTTTTCAGTCAATACTGGAAACACCATATATTTT.

The V gene is TRBV4-3, the J gene TRBJ2-7, with D possibly matching TRBD1 (5 bases). Germline-derived CDR1 and CDR2 are LGHNA and YSLEER. The germline V and J ends were trimmed by 0 bases and 1 base, with 16 bases remaining between them. CDR3 size: 17 residues. This CDR3 reads CASSQEGRPGPSYEQYF. Here the CDR3 DNA reads TGCGCCAGCAGCCAAGAGGGGCGGCCAGGGCCTTCCTACGAGCAGTACTTC.

The chain employs TRBV5-1 and TRBJ1-2; possible D gene TRBD1, 5 bases. From germline, CDR1 is SGHRS and CDR2 YFSETQ. Trimming removed 0 bases at V and 4 bases at J, with 13 bases between. CDR3 size: 15 residues. CDR3 sequence (DNA): TGCGCCAGCAGCTTGGGGACGACAGAAGCCTATGGCTACACCTTC. Amino acid sequence: CASSLGTTEAYGYTF.

The chain couples TRBV3-1 (or the pseudogene TRBV3-2) to TRBJ2-1, with 11 bases aligning to TRBD1. The CDR3 sequence is 17 residues long. Looked up from germline, CDR1 is LGHDT and CDR2 is YNNKEL (reference sequence). The V and J ends lost 1 base and 7 bases, in that order; junction bases with no gene match: 9. The CDR3 DNA reads TGTGCCAGCAGCCAAGTTTTTGGGACAGGGGGAATAAATGAGCAGTTCTTC. Its translation is CASSQVFGTGGINEQFF.

The genes are TRBV25-1 and TRBJ2-5, with 10 bases aligning to TRBD1. This CDR3 is 17 amino acids long. The V gene's germline CDR1 is MGHDK and CDR2 SYGVNS. V was clipped by 6 bases and J by 5 bases; unmatched bases: 15. CDR3 amino acids: CASSGGLGDRGSETQYF. The DNA for the CDR3 is TGTGCCAGCAGCGGAGGGTTGGGGGACAGGGGTTCCGAGACCCAGTACTTC.

The chain uses TRBV7-8 and TRBJ1-2, with 7 bases lining up with TRBD1. The germline V gene encodes CDR1 SGHVS and CDR2 FQNEAQ. With V trimmed by 5 bases and J by 5 bases, 2 bases remained unmatched. The CDR3 consists of 12 residues. The CDR3 nucleotides are TGTGCCAGCAGCGGGACAGTTTATGGCTACACCTTC. It translates to CASSGTVYGYTF.

Turning to this clone: A junction boundary mismatches the germline segment, possibly from a read error. The J gene is TRBJ2-1, the V gene TRBV5-6; D is perhaps TRBD1 (5 bases). The CDR3 has 13 residues. From germline, CDR1 is SGHDT and CDR2 YYEEEE. In nucleotides, the CDR3 is TGTGCCAGCTGCTTAGGAAGGGGCAATGAGCAGTTCTTC. Amino acid sequence: CASCLGRGNEQFF.

V usage is TRBV5-6 and J usage is TRBJ1-1; D might be TRBD1 (5 bases). Deletions cut 0 bases from V and 5 bases from J, with 17 bases between. In germline, CDR1 is SGHDT, CDR2 YYEEEE. The CDR3 has 16 residues. In DNA, the CDR3 is TGTGCCAGCAGCTTGGAGCGAAAGGGCCGGGGGACTGAAGCTTTCTTT. Its translation: CASSLERKGRGTEAFF.